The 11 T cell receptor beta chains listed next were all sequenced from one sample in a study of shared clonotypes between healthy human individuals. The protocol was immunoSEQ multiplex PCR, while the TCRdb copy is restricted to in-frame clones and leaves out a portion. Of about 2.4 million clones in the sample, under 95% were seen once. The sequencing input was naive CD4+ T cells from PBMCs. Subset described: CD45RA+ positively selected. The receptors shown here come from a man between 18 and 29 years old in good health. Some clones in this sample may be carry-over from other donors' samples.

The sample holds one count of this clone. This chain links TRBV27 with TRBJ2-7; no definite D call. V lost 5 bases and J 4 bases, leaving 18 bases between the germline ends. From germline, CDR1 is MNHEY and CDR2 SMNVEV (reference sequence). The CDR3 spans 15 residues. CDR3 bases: TGTGCCAGCAGTGAATTCCCGAGGATTGGATACGAGCAGTACTTC. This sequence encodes CASSEFPRIGYEQYF.

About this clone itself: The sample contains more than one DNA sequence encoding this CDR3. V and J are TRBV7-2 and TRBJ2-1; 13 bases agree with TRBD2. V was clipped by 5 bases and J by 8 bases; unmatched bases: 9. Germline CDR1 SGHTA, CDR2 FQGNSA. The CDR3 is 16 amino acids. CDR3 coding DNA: TGTGCCAGCAGCCTGGCCGGGACTAGCGGGATTTATGAGCAGTTCTTC. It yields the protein CASSLAGTSGIYEQFF.

The CDR3 is CAIRADRGRFLNEQFF. CDR3 DNA: TGTGCCATCAGAGCGGACAGGGGGAGGTTCCTCAATGAGCAGTTCTTC. The chain is built from TRBV10-3 and TRBJ2-1, with TRBD1 identical over 10 bases. The germline V gene encodes CDR1 ENHRY and CDR2 SYGVKD. V lost 6 bases to trimming and J lost 6 bases; unmatched junction nucleotides: 11. CDR3 length equals 16 residues.

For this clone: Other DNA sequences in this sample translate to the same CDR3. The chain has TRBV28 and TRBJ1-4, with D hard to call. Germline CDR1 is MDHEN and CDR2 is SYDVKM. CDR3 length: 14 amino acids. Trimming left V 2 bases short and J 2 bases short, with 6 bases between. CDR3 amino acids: CASSLTGTNEKLFF. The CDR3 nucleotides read TGTGCCAGCAGTTTAACGGGGACTAATGAAAAACTGTTTTTT.

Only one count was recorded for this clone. This CDR3 is CASSFAAGGPITYEQYF. The DNA for the CDR3 is TGTGCCAGCAGCTTTGCTGCAGGGGGGCCCATAACCTACGAGCAGTACTTC. The V call is TRBV13, the J call TRBJ2-7, with D possibly TRBD1 on 7 matching bases. Germline V gives CDR1 PRHDT, CDR2 FYEKMQ (reference sequence). Trimming removed 3 bases from V and 2 bases from J, with 20 bases in between. CDR3 length: 17 amino acids.

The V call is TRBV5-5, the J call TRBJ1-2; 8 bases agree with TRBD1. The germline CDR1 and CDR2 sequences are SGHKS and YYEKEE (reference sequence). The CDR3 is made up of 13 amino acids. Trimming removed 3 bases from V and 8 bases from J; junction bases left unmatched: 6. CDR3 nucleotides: TGTGCCAGCAGCTCGGACAGGGCTAGGGGCTACACCTTC. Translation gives CASSSDRARGYTF.

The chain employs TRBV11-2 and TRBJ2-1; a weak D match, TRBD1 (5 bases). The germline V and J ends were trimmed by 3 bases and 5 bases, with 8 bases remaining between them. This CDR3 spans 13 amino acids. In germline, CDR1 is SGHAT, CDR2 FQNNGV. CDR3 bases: TGTGCCAGCAGCTTCGACAGAAACAATGAGCAGTTCTTC. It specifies CASSFDRNNEQFF.

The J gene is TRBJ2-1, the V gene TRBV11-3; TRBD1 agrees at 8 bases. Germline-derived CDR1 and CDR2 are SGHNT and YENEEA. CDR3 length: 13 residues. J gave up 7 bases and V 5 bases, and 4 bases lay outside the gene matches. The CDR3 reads CASSADRDNEQFF. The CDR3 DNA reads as TGTGCCAGCAGCGCGGACAGGGATAATGAGCAGTTCTTC.

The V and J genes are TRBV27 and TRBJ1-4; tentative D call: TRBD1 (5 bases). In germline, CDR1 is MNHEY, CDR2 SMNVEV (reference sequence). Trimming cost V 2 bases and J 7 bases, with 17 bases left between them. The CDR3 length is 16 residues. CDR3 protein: CASSLVGGRWSEKLFF. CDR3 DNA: TGTGCCAGCAGTTTAGTCGGGGGGAGGTGGAGTGAAAAACTGTTTTTT.

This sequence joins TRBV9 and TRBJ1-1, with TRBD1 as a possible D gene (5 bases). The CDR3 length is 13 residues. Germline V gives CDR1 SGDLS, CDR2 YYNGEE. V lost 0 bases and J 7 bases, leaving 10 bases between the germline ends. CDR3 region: CASSVGGGGEAFF. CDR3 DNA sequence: TGTGCCAGCAGCGTAGGAGGTGGGGGTGAAGCTTTCTTT.

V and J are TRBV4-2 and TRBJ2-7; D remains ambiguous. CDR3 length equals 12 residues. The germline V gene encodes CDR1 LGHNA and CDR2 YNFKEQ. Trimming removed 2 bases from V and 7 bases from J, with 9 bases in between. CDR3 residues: CASSQFGGEQYF. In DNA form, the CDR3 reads TGTGCCAGCAGCCAATTCGGCGGAGAGCAGTACTTC.